The clone carrying this TCR beta chain has just one count. Generated by immunoSEQ multiplex PCR, the TCRdb table keeps only in-frame clones and is missing some. The data hold tens of thousands of clones, with 90% observed a single time. CDR1 is ENHRY and CDR2 is SYGVKD in the germline V gene. The V gene lost 7 bases and the J gene lost 6 bases, with 10 bases spanning the gap. The CDR3 is made up of 11 amino acids. The data are from a study of blood T cell repertoires in COVID-19. The chain is built from TRBV10-3 and TRBJ2-7; D is uncertain. The specimen sequenced was peripheral blood. This TCR was recovered from a man aged 50-59 years with acute or convalescent COVID-19. CDR3: CAITTRGEQYF. The CDR3 DNA reads TGTGCCATCACTACCCGCGGCGAGCAGTACTTC.